The 15 T cell receptor beta chains below come from one sample, sequenced in a study of blood T cell repertoires in COVID-19. Assay: immunoSEQ multiplex PCR; the TCRdb copy retains only in-frame clones and omits some. Seen here are roughly 300,000 clones, roughly 85% observed once, and the top ten hold 5.5% to 6%. Sequenced sample: PBMCs or T cells enriched from blood (not recorded which). Receptor source: a woman in her twenties or thirties who had recovered from COVID-19.

The chain couples TRBV6-5 to TRBJ2-2; 10 bases agree with TRBD2. CDR3 size: 15 residues. The junction had 3 bases not matched to a gene; V was cut back by 6 bases and J by 2 bases. Germline V CDR1 and CDR2: MNHEY, SVGAGI. CDR3 loop: CASSASGGNTGELFF. CDR3 bases: TGTGCCAGCAGCGCTAGCGGGGGAAACACCGGGGAGCTGTTTTTT.

The chain is built from TRBV5-5 and TRBJ2-5; 9 bases are shared with TRBD2. Germline CDR1 and CDR2: SGHKS and YYEKEE (reference sequence). The CDR3 totals 16 residues. V was clipped by 0 bases and J by 1 base; unmatched bases: 4. The CDR3 bases are TGTGCCAGCAGCTTGGCCTTGCGGGGGGGCCAAGAGACCCAGTACTTC. It codes for CASSLALRGGQETQYF.

The V and J genes are TRBV2 and TRBJ1-5; D gene uncertain. V lost 5 bases and J lost 0, with 5 bases in between. This CDR3 is built from 13 residues. Germline CDR1 is SNHLY and CDR2 is FYNNEI. The DNA for the CDR3 is TGTGCCAGCAGTATCGTTAGCAATCAGCCCCAGCATTTT. Residues: CASSIVSNQPQHF.

This chain joins TRBV11-2 and TRBJ2-1; D is perhaps TRBD1 (6 bases). This CDR3 is built from 15 residues. CDR1 and CDR2 from the germline V gene are SGHAT and FQNNGV. Trimming took off 4 bases at V and 2 bases at J, with 12 bases between the two ends. In DNA, the CDR3 is TGTGCCAGCAGCTCCCGGGGACATCCCTACAATGAGCAGTTCTTC. This encodes CASSSRGHPYNEQFF.

CDR3 region: CASSQGGGDYGYTF. CDR3 DNA: TGTGCCAGCAGCCAAGGGGGGGGAGACTATGGCTACACCTTC. The chain has TRBV4-2 and TRBJ1-2; D perhaps matches TRBD1 (5 bases). CDR1 and CDR2 from the germline V gene are LGHNA and YNFKEQ. V lost 1 base to trimming and J lost 3 bases, with 9 bases between them. There are 14 residues in the CDR3.

The J gene is TRBJ2-7, the V gene TRBV5-5; 9 positions match TRBD1. In germline, CDR1 is SGHKS, CDR2 YYEKEE (reference sequence). Germline trimming cut 0 bases from V and 2 bases from J; bases unmatched to any gene: 6. The CDR3 has 16 amino acids. This chain's CDR3 is CASSLVGQGRTYEQYF. The DNA of the CDR3 is TGTGCCAGCAGCTTGGTGGGACAGGGTAGGACCTACGAGCAGTACTTC.

V usage is TRBV4-1 and J usage is TRBJ1-3; D possibly corresponds to TRBD1 (6 bases). The germline gives CDR1 MGHRA, CDR2 YSYEKL. The V end lost 0 bases, the J end lost 0 bases, and 12 bases lay between the germline ends. This CDR3 has 17 residues. The CDR3, as DNA: TGCGCCAGCAGCCAAGAAGGGACAAGAAGCTCTGGAAACACCATATATTTT. It yields the protein CASSQEGTRSSGNTIYF.

The rearrangement joins TRBV14 to TRBJ1-1; 12 bases are a match to TRBD1. The CDR3 spans 16 residues. J lost 8 bases, V lost 2 bases, and 9 bases had no gene match. Per germline, CDR1 SGHDN and CDR2 FVKESK. As DNA, the CDR3 is TGTGCCAGCAGCCAACAGTGGGACAGGGGGCGACGAGAAGCTTTCTTT. Translating gives CASSQQWDRGRREAFF.

This sequence joins TRBV9 and TRBJ2-1, with 8 bases lining up with TRBD1. J lost 6 bases, V lost 1 base, and 15 bases had no gene match. CDR3 length: 18 amino acids. Germline CDR1 reads SGDLS; CDR2 reads YYNGEE. The CDR3 nucleotides are TGTGCCAGCAGCGTATGGCAGGGGGCGGGACAAATCCTCAATGAGCAGTTCTTC. It is translated as CASSVWQGAGQILNEQFF.

This chain connects TRBV6-5 to TRBJ1-1; perhaps TRBD1 as D (6 bases). The CDR3 is 15 amino acids. Germline values: CDR1 MNHEY, CDR2 SVGAGI. V gave up 8 bases and J gave up 0 bases, with 16 bases separating them. CDR3 nucleotide sequence: TGTGCCAGCCTCTTGGGCAGGGGAGTGAACACTGAAGCTTTCTTT. Translation gives CASLLGRGVNTEAFF.

This sequence joins TRBV5-1 and TRBJ1-1; no clear D. This CDR3 is 15 amino acids long. Germline V gene sequence: CDR1 SGHRS, CDR2 YFSETQ. V was shortened by 1 base and J by 0 bases, with 10 bases between the two germline ends. The DNA for the CDR3 is TGCGCCAGCAGCTTGTGGAGAGGGATGAACACTGAAGCTTTCTTT. Protein product: CASSLWRGMNTEAFF.

The gene calls are TRBV2 and TRBJ2-5; maybe TRBD1 (5 bases). Germline values: CDR1 SNHLY, CDR2 FYNNEI. The ends were cut back, 8 bases at V and 5 bases at J, with 18 bases in the middle. The CDR3 runs to 14 residues. The CDR3 nucleotides are TGTGCCAGCCTACAGGCCCCGCCGACCGAGACCCAGTACTTC. Its translation is CASLQAPPTETQYF.

The chain employs TRBV29-1 and TRBJ1-1, with 7 bases fitting TRBD1. CDR3 length: 15 amino acids. The ends lost 0 bases at V and 2 bases at J; junction bases unmatched: 6. Germline CDR1 reads SQVTM; CDR2 reads ANQGSEA. The CDR3, as DNA: TGCAGCGTTGAAGATCGGACAGGCTTTAACACTGAAGCTTTCTTT. This encodes CSVEDRTGFNTEAFF.

The chain joins TRBV5-1 to TRBJ1-1; 7 bases fit TRBD1. Germline V gene sequence: CDR1 SGHRS, CDR2 YFSETQ. This CDR3 has 16 amino acids. V was clipped by 2 bases and J by 6 bases; unmatched bases: 13. The CDR3 coding sequence is TGCGCCAGCAGCTTCAACTCCAGGGGGACGGGTTCTGAAGCTTTCTTT. It yields the protein CASSFNSRGTGSEAFF.

J is TRBJ2-5 and V is TRBV6-5, with 11 bases matching TRBD2. This CDR3 contains 15 residues. V lost 7 bases and J lost 1; bases outside the gene matches: 5. The V gene's germline CDR1 is MNHEY and CDR2 SVGAGI. The CDR3 DNA is TGTGCCAGCAACCAACTAGCGGGGGTCCAAGAGACCCAGTACTTC. It encodes CASNQLAGVQETQYF.